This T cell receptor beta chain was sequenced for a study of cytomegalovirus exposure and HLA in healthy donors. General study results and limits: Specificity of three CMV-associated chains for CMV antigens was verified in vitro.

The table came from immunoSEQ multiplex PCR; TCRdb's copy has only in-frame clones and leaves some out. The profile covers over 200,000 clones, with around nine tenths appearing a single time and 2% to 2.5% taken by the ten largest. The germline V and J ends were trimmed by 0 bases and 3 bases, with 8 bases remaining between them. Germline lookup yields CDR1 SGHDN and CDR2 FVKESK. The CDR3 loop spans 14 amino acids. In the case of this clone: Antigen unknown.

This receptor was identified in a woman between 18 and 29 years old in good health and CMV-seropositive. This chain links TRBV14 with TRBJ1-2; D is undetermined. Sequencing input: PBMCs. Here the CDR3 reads CASSQEPPDYGYTF. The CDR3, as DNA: TGTGCCAGCAGCCAAGAACCCCCGGACTATGGCTACACCTTC.